The present T cell receptor (beta chain) was sequenced within a study of T cell changes during pregnancy in multiple sclerosis. The CDR3 extends over 16 amino acids. Trimming cost V 8 bases and J 5 bases; bases outside gene matches: 11. Germline assignment: CDR1 SGHRS and CDR2 YFSETQ. The method was immunoSEQ multiplex PCR; TCRdb's version includes in-frame clones alone and lacks a portion of them. Of some 100,000 clones listed, around 93% are singletons. The gene calls are TRBV5-1 and TRBJ2-5; TRBD2 matches 14 bases. The sequence was obtained from a female donor with multiple sclerosis, enrolled in a pregnancy study. The specimen was peripheral blood, collected before pregnancy. CDR3: CASTPGLAGVAETQYF. CDR3 nucleotide sequence: TGCGCCAGTACGCCGGGACTAGCGGGAGTCGCTGAGACCCAGTACTTC.